The 15 T cell receptor beta chains below come from one sample, sequenced in a study of blood T cell repertoires in COVID-19. Profiling relied on immunoSEQ multiplex PCR, and the TCRdb table lists in-frame clones only, not all of them. The sample has 200,000 to 300,000 clones, 83% seen once; the top ten hold 3.6%. Material for sequencing was PBMCs or T cells enriched from blood (not recorded which). Receptors were obtained from a middle-aged woman who had been exposed to COVID-19.

The rearrangement joins TRBV19 to TRBJ2-3; no definite D call. The CDR3 has 14 residues. Germline V lookup: CDR1 LNHDA, CDR2 SQIVND (reference sequence). With 5 bases removed from V and 2 bases from J, the gap between germline ends came to 11 bases. The chain's CDR3 is CASSRRLDTDTQYF. In nucleotides, the CDR3 is TGTGCCAGTAGTCGTAGACTTGACACAGATACGCAGTATTTT.

This clone occurred a few times. The genes are TRBV7-9 and TRBJ1-4, with D unresolved. Trimming shortened V by 7 bases and J by 8 bases, and 17 bases separated the two germline ends. The CDR3 spans 14 residues. Germline V gene data show CDR1 as SEHNR and CDR2 as FQNEAQ (reference sequence). CDR3 region: CASTLASIKEKLFF. DNA of the CDR3: TGTGCCAGCACCCTCGCGTCAATTAAGGAAAAACTGTTTTTT.

The J gene is TRBJ1-4, the V gene TRBV24-1; the D is unclear. Germline V CDR1 and CDR2: KGHDR, SFDVKD. V was trimmed by 4 bases and J by 4 bases, leaving 9 bases between them. This CDR3 contains 14 residues. The CDR3 is CATSDASFNEKLFF. As DNA, the CDR3 is TGTGCCACCAGTGACGCGAGCTTTAATGAAAAACTGTTTTTT.

The genes are TRBV7-2 and TRBJ2-3, with 10 bases matching TRBD2. Germline trimming cut 5 bases from V and 3 bases from J; bases unmatched to any gene: 5. The V gene's germline CDR1 is SGHTA and CDR2 FQGNSA. This CDR3 has 15 amino acids. The CDR3 bases are TGTGCCAGCAGCCAACTAGCGGGGCCTACAGATACGCAGTATTTT. Protein sequence: CASSQLAGPTDTQYF.

This clone was counted a single time. The V and J genes are TRBV5-6 and TRBJ2-2; the match to TRBD1 covers 8 bases. Germline CDR1 reads SGHDT; CDR2 reads YYEEEE. The CDR3 has 15 amino acids. V was clipped by 5 bases and J by 11 bases; unmatched bases: 14. This chain's CDR3 is CASRRRQGKGSELFF. DNA for the CDR3: TGTGCCAGCAGAAGGCGACAGGGGAAAGGCTCTGAGCTGTTTTTT.

The rearrangement links TRBV15 to TRBJ2-1; 10 nucleotides line up with TRBD2. CDR3 length: 17 residues. Trimming took 3 bases from V and 4 from J; bases not matched to a gene: 9. Germline V gene data show CDR1 as LNHNV and CDR2 as YYDKDF (reference sequence). CDR3 in DNA: TGTGCCACCAGCAGGCCCCCTCTAGCGGGGGTATACAATGAGCAGTTCTTC. Translation gives CATSRPPLAGVYNEQFF.

The sample holds one count of this clone. This chain joins TRBV6-5 and TRBJ1-2, with 7 bases fitting TRBD1. The germline V gene encodes CDR1 MNHEY and CDR2 SVGAGI. The J segment lost 0 bases and the V segment lost 8 bases, leaving 6 bases of the junction unmatched. This CDR3 contains 14 residues. The CDR3 here is CASFGTASNYGYTF. Written as DNA, the CDR3 is TGTGCCAGCTTCGGGACAGCATCTAACTATGGCTACACCTTC.

The chain uses TRBV2 and TRBJ1-2; weak D call: TRBD1 (5 bases). CDR3 length equals 14 residues. Germline CDR1 is SNHLY and CDR2 is FYNNEI. The V gene lost 7 bases and the J gene lost 7 bases, with 19 bases spanning the gap. In nucleotides, the CDR3 is TGTGCCAGCACCTCGGCGGGGGGTTCTACTGGCTACACCTTC. Translating gives CASTSAGGSTGYTF.

The chain links TRBV18 to TRBJ1-3; D gene ambiguous. V was pared by 3 bases and J by 0 bases, with 9 bases between. Per germline, CDR1 KGHSH and CDR2 LQKENI. The CDR3 covers 15 residues. The CDR3 loop is CASSPAGSSGNTIYF. The DNA of the CDR3 is TGTGCCAGCTCACCCGCGGGGAGCTCTGGAAACACCATATATTTT.

The genes are TRBV11-3 and TRBJ2-2, with 8 bases matching TRBD2. With 6 bases clipped from V and 3 bases from J, the junction kept 6 bases outside the gene matches. The CDR3 length is 15 residues. Germline V gene sequence: CDR1 SGHNT, CDR2 YENEEA. CDR3 loop: CASSFGGGYTGELFF. CDR3 DNA sequence: TGTGCCAGCAGTTTCGGGGGGGGTTACACCGGGGAGCTGTTTTTT.

The CDR3 DNA sequence: TGTGCCAGCAGCTTATCCCGAGAGGTGGAGCAGTTCTTC. Amino acid sequence: CASSLSREVEQFF. The gene calls are TRBV7-3 and TRBJ2-1; D unclear. V was cut by 2 bases and J by 10 bases, with 12 bases left in between. The CDR3 contains 13 residues. Germline-derived CDR1 and CDR2 are SGHTA and FQGTGA.

This clone was counted between two and nine times. CDR3: CASSFGQGRGETQYF. The CDR3 DNA reads as TGTGCCAGCAGCTTTGGACAGGGGCGGGGAGAGACCCAGTACTTC. J is TRBJ2-5 and V is TRBV7-2; TRBD1 aligns across 9 bases. The CDR3 totals 15 residues. Per germline, CDR1 SGHTA and CDR2 FQGNSA. Trimming removed 3 bases from V and 4 bases from J; junction bases left unmatched: 6.

The chain is built from TRBV12-3 or TRBV12-4 and TRBJ2-7, with 11 bases aligning to TRBD1. J gave up 6 bases and V 6 bases, and 4 bases lay outside the gene matches. CDR3 size: 13 residues. This chain's CDR3 is CASRDRGLGEQYF. CDR3 bases: TGTGCCAGCAGGGACAGGGGGCTCGGCGAGCAGTACTTC.

The J gene is TRBJ2-7, the V gene TRBV19, with 10 bases matching TRBD2. Germline trimming cut 6 bases from V and 0 bases from J; bases unmatched to any gene: 5. The V gene's germline CDR1 is LNHDA and CDR2 SQIVND (reference sequence). The CDR3 has 15 residues. CDR3 nucleotide sequence: TGTGCCAGTAGGGTAGCGGGGGGCTCCTCCTACGAGCAGTACTTC. Translated: CASRVAGGSSYEQYF. The variable domain in full, completed from reference TRBV19 and TRBJ2-7, reads DGGITQSPKYLFRKEGQNVTLSCEQNLNHDAMYWYRQDPGQGLRLIYYSQIVNDFQKGDIAEGYSVSREKKESFPLTVTSAQKNPTAFYLCASRVAGGSSYEQYFGPGTRLTVT.

The V and J genes are TRBV5-1 and TRBJ2-6; a weak D match, TRBD2 (6 bases). Germline CDR1 is SGHRS and CDR2 is YFSETQ. The ends were cut back, 4 bases at V and 1 base at J, with 9 bases in the middle. CDR3 size: 15 residues. The CDR3 bases are TGCGCCAGCAGCCACGGACTATCTGGGGCCAACGTCCTGACTTTC. Residues: CASSHGLSGANVLTF.